A single sample is the source of the 3 T cell receptor beta chains below, sequenced in a study of T cell repertoires in cytomegalovirus infection. Their cognate antigens are unknown. MiXCR, run by TCRdb on the reads, gives a single entry per CDR3 protein. This sample has about 89,000 distinct CDR3 sequences; 25% to 30% occur once, and the top ten carry about 65%. Sequencing used CD8+ T cells from cultured PBMCs, obtained from culture after CMV antigen stimulation. The receptors were gathered from a human donor in good health (CMV status not recorded). Some clones in this sample may be carry-over from other donors' samples.

The chain combines TRBV7-3 with TRBJ1-2; weak D call: TRBD1 (5 bases). Trimming stripped 2 bases from V and 5 bases from J, with 12 bases between. This CDR3 is 14 amino acids long. Germline-derived CDR1 and CDR2 are SGHTA and FQGTGA. Here the CDR3 DNA reads TGTGCCAGCAGCTTATTGGGGACTGAGTATGGCTACACCTTC. It yields the protein CASSLLGTEYGYTF.

CDR3 bases: TGTGCCAGCAGTATCGTACAGGGAACTGAAGCTTTCTTT. Translation gives CASSIVQGTEAFF. The chain is built from TRBV27 and TRBJ1-1; TRBD1 is a possible D gene (6 bases). Germline V CDR1 and CDR2: MNHEY, SMNVEV (reference sequence). V lost 5 bases and J 5 bases, leaving 12 bases between the germline ends. This CDR3 is 13 amino acids long.

This clonotype has ten or more counts. The CDR3 region is CASSSWTSGASYEQYF. The CDR3 DNA reads as TGTGCCAGCAGCTCCTGGACTAGCGGGGCCTCCTACGAGCAGTACTTC. The V call is TRBV7-8, the J call TRBJ2-7, with 12 bases matching TRBD2. The CDR3 sequence is 16 residues long. Germline CDR1 is SGHVS and CDR2 is FQNEAQ. Trimming took 4 bases from V and 0 from J; bases not matched to a gene: 4.